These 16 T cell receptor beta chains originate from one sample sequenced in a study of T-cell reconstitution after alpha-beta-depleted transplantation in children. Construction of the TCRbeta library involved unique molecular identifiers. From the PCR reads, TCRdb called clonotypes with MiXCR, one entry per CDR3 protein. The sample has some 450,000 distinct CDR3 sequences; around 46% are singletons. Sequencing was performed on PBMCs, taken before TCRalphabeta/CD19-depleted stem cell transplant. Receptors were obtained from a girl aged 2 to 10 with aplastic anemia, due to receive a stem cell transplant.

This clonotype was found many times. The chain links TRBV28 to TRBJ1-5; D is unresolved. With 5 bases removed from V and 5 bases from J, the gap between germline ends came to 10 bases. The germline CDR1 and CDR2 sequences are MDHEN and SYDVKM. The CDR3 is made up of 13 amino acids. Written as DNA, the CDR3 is TGTGCCAGCAGTCACGGTGGGGATCAGCCCCAGCATTTT. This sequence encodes CASSHGGDQPQHF.

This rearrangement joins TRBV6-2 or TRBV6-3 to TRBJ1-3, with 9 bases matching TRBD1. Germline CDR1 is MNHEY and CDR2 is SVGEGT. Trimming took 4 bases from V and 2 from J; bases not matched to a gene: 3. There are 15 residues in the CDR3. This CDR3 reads CASSWTGEAGNTIYF. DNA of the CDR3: TGTGCCAGCAGTTGGACAGGGGAAGCTGGAAACACCATATATTTT.

The CDR3 DNA reads as TGTGCCAGCAACTCATCCCCACTCGGGGAGCATATCGAGCAGTACTTC. This gives the protein CASNSSPLGEHIEQYF. The chain couples TRBV6-1 to TRBJ2-7; D may be TRBD2 (5 bases). Trimming cost V 7 bases and J 6 bases, with 25 bases left between them. This CDR3 is built from 16 residues. CDR1 is MNHNS, CDR2 SASEGT, per germline.

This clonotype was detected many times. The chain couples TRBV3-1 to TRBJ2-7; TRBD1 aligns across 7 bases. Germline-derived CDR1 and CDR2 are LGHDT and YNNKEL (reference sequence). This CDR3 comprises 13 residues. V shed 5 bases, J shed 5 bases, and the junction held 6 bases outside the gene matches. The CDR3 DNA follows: TGTGCCAGCAGCTACAGGGGTTGGGACGAGCAGTACTTC. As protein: CASSYRGWDEQYF.

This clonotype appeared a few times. The CDR3: CASSASQVPGPSYNEQFF. Here the CDR3 DNA reads TGTGCCAGCAGCGCTTCACAGGTGCCGGGACCCTCCTACAATGAGCAGTTCTTC. V and J are TRBV9 and TRBJ2-1; D assignment may be TRBD1 or TRBD2 (5 bases each). Trimming took 3 bases from V and 0 from J, leaving 19 bases between them. The V gene's germline CDR1 is SGDLS and CDR2 YYNGEE. This CDR3 region has 18 residues.

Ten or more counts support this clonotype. The CDR3 spells CSASDYRDYEQYF. The CDR3 nucleotides are TGCAGTGCTAGTGATTACAGGGACTACGAGCAGTACTTC. This sequence joins TRBV20-1 and TRBJ2-7, with a tentative D call TRBD1 (6 bases). This CDR3 is built from 13 residues. V was pared by 3 bases and J by 3 bases, with 12 bases between. Per the germline V gene, CDR1 is DFQATT and CDR2 is SNEGSKA (reference sequence).

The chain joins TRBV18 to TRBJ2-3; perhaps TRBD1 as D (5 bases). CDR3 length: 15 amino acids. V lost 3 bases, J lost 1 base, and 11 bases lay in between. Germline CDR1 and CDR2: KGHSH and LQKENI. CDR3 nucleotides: TGTGCCAGCTCACCCCGACAGCGCGGCACAGATACGCAGTATTTT. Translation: CASSPRQRGTDTQYF.

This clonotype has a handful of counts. In nucleotides, the CDR3 is TGTGCCAGCAGCTTAGTTCGGACAGGGAATTCACCCCTCCACTTT. It yields the protein CASSLVRTGNSPLHF. The chain carries TRBV7-9 and TRBJ1-6; 8 nucleotides agree with TRBD1. The CDR3 loop spans 15 amino acids. V trimming: 1 base; J trimming: 7 bases; junction bases outside the gene matches: 3. Per the germline V gene, CDR1 is SEHNR and CDR2 is FQNEAQ (reference sequence).

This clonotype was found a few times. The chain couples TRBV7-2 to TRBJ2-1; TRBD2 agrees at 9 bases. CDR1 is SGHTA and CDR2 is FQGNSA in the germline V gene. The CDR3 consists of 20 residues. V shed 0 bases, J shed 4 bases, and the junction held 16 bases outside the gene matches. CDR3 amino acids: CASSLAPVGSTSGHYNEQFF. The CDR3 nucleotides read TGTGCCAGCAGCTTAGCGCCGGTAGGGAGCACTAGCGGGCATTACAATGAGCAGTTCTTC.

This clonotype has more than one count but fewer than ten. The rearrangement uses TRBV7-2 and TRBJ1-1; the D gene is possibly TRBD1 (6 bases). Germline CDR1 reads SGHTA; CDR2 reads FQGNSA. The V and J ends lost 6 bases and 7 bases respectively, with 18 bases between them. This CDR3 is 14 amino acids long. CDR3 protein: CASSTFAGGGEAFF. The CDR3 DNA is TGTGCCAGCAGTACATTTGCGGGAGGGGGTGAAGCTTTCTTT.

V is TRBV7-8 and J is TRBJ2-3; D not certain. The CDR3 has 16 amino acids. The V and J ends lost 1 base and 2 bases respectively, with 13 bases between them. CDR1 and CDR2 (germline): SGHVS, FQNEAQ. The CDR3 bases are TGTGCCAGCAGCTTAGGGGGAAGGCGGCCCACAGATACGCAGTATTTT. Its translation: CASSLGGRRPTDTQYF.

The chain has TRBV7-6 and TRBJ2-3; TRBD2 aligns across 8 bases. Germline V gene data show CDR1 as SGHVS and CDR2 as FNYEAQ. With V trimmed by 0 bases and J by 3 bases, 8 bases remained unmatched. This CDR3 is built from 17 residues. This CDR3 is CASSLASGGTRTDTQYF. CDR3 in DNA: TGTGCCAGCAGCTTAGCCTCGGGAGGGACGAGAACAGATACGCAGTATTTT.

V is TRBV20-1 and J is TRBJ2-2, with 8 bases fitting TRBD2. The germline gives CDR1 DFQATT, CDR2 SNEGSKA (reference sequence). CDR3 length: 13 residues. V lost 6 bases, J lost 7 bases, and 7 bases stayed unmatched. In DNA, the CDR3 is TGCAGTGCCGACGGGGGGGCCGTCGGGGAGCTGTTTTTT. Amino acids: CSADGGAVGELFF.

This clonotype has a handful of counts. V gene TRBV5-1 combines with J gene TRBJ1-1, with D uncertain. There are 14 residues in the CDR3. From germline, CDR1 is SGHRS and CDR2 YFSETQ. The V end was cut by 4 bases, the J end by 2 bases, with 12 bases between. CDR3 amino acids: CASSIRALNTEAFF. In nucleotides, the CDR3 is TGCGCCAGCAGCATCCGGGCCCTTAACACTGAAGCTTTCTTT.

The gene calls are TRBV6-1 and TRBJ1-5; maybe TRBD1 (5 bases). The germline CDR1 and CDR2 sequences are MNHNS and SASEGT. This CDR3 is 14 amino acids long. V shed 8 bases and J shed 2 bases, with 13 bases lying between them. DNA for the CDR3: TGTGCCAGCGGCCGGGGGGTGGGCAATCAGCCCCAGCATTTT. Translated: CASGRGVGNQPQHF.

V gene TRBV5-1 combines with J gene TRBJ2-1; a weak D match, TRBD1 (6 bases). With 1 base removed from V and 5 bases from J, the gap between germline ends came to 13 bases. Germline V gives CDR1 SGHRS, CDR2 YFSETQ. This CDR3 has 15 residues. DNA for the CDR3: TGCGCCAGCAGCTTGTTAGGGGGAATAGACAATGAGCAGTTCTTC. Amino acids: CASSLLGGIDNEQFF.